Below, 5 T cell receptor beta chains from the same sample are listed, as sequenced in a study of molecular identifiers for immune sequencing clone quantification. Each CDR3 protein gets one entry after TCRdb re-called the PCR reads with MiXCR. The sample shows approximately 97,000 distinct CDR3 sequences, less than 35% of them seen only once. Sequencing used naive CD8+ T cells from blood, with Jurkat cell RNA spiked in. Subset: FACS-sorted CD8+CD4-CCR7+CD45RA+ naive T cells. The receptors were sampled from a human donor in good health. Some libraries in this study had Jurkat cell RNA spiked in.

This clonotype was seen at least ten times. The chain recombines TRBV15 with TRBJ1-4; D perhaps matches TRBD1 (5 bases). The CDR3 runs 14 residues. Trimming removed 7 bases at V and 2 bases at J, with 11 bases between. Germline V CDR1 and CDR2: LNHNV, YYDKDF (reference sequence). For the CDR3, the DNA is TGTGCCACCAAAGGGGTTTGGACTAATGAAAAACTGTTTTTT. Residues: CATKGVWTNEKLFF.

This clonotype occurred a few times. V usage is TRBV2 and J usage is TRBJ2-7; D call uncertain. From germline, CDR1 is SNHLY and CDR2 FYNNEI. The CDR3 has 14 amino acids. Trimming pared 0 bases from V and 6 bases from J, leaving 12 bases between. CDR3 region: CASSEAMGMGEQYF. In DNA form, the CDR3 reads TGTGCCAGCAGTGAAGCGATGGGAATGGGCGAGCAGTACTTC.

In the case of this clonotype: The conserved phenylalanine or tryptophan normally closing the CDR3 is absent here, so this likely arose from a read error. DNA of the CDR3: TGTGCCAGCAGCCAAGATTTAGCGAGATCGGGGGAGCAGTACTTA. This sequence encodes CASSQDLARSGEQYL. The chain joins TRBV14 to TRBJ2-7, with D maybe TRBD2 (5 bases). Deletions cut 0 bases from V and 7 bases from J, with 16 bases between. The CDR3 runs 15 residues. The V gene's germline CDR1 is SGHDN and CDR2 FVKESK.

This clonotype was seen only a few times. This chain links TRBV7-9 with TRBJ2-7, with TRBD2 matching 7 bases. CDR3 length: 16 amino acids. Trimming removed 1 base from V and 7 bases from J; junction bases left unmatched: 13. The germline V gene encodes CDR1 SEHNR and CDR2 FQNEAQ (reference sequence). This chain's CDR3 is CASSLVPGGSEREQYF. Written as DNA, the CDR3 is TGTGCCAGCAGCTTAGTCCCCGGCGGGAGTGAACGTGAGCAGTACTTC.

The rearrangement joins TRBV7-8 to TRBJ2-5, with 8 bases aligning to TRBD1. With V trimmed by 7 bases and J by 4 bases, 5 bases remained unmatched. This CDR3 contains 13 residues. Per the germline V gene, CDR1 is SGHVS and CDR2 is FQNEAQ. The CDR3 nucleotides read TGTGCCAGCACCCGGACAGGGAGAGAGACCCAGTACTTC. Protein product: CASTRTGRETQYF.